Below are 17 T cell receptor beta chains sequenced from a single sample in a study of vaccination and CD4 T cells after COVID-19. At the Johns Hopkins FTIC core, DNA taken from cultured CD4+ T cells was sequenced by way of the Oncomine TCR Beta short-read assay. One entry per CDR3 protein, called by TCRdb with MiXCR from the PCR reads. The sample shows roughly 7,600 distinct CDR3 sequences, over 35% of them seen only once. These receptors' targets are unknown. Treatment here: 10-day PBMC culture with coronavirus spike peptide pools or control peptides (ViraFEST assay). Collection of the unexposed donor's CD4+ T cells took place before the COVID-19 pandemic (2011-2018). The sequenced sample was CD4+ T cells from blood, cultured in vitro. The receptors stem from a human donor in good health.

The chain carries TRBV7-2 and TRBJ1-1; D call uncertain. Germline CDR1 reads SGHTA; CDR2 reads FQGNSA. CDR3 length equals 14 residues. Trimming removed 3 bases at V and 0 bases at J, with 8 bases between. CDR3 residues: CASSFQTLNTEAFF. Written as DNA, the CDR3 is TGTGCCAGCAGCTTCCAAACTCTGAACACTGAAGCTTTCTTT.

This clonotype came up a few times. This sequence joins TRBV6-1 and TRBJ1-1; D is possibly TRBD1 (5 bases). The CDR3 has 15 residues. V lost 5 bases to trimming and J lost 2 bases, with 15 bases between them. Germline CDR1 MNHNS, CDR2 SASEGT. The CDR3 nucleotides read TGTGCCAGCAGTCGAGGACCGGGGGTAAACACTGAAGCTTTCTTT. Protein sequence: CASSRGPGVNTEAFF.

The chain links TRBV28 to TRBJ1-2, with D unclear. The germline gives CDR1 MDHEN, CDR2 SYDVKM. V was pared by 5 bases and J by 4 bases, with 17 bases between. The CDR3 consists of 15 residues. Written as DNA, the CDR3 is TGTGCCAGCAGTCCGCCGGTCGGGTCCGTCTATGGCTACACCTTC. As protein: CASSPPVGSVYGYTF.

The chain links TRBV20-1 to TRBJ2-3; TRBD2 agrees at 8 bases. From germline, CDR1 is DFQATT and CDR2 SNEGSKA (reference sequence). The CDR3 spans 14 residues. V shed 3 bases and J 6 bases; nucleotides not matched to a gene: 8. Written as DNA, the CDR3 is TGCAGTGCTAGTGTCGGGAGGGCCGGGGATACGCAGTATTTT. Translated, it gives CSASVGRAGDTQYF.

This sequence joins TRBV14 and TRBJ2-7, with 9 bases that match TRBD1. The germline V gene has CDR1 SGHDN and CDR2 FVKESK. This CDR3 contains 13 residues. V was clipped by 4 bases and J by 5 bases; unmatched bases: 3. CDR3 sequence: CASSRDRVDEQYF. CDR3 bases: TGTGCCAGCAGCCGGGACAGGGTTGACGAGCAGTACTTC.

V is TRBV7-2 and J is TRBJ1-5; tentative D call: TRBD1 (5 bases). The CDR3 consists of 16 residues. V lost 1 base and J lost 5, with 15 bases in between. Germline CDR1 and CDR2: SGHTA and FQGNSA. The CDR3 loop is CASSLDRRGHDQPQHF. The CDR3 DNA is TGTGCCAGCAGCTTAGATCGAAGGGGCCATGATCAGCCCCAGCATTTT.

The CDR3 DNA sequence: TGTGCCAGCAGCTTAGCCCCGGGCGGGGGCACAGATACGCAGTATTTT. It codes for CASSLAPGGGTDTQYF. The chain joins TRBV7-2 to TRBJ2-3; tentative D call: TRBD2 (6 bases). The germline V and J ends were trimmed by 0 bases and 1 base, with 11 bases remaining between them. The CDR3 is made up of 16 amino acids. Germline V CDR1 and CDR2: SGHTA, FQGNSA.

For the CDR3, the DNA is TGTGCCAGCAGCTTAGGGCGGTTGGGGACAGGGTCGTACGAGCAGTACTTC. It specifies CASSLGRLGTGSYEQYF. V usage is TRBV7-2 and J usage is TRBJ2-7, with TRBD1 matching 9 bases. The V and J ends lost 1 base and 4 bases, in that order; junction bases with no gene match: 11. This CDR3 contains 17 residues. Germline V gene sequence: CDR1 SGHTA, CDR2 FQGNSA.

There are a few counts of this clonotype. CDR3 region: CASSDGQDYEQYF. CDR3 DNA: TGTGCCAGCAGTGACGGACAGGATTACGAGCAGTACTTC. J is TRBJ2-7 and V is TRBV2; TRBD1 matches at 7 bases. This CDR3 is 13 amino acids long. Germline CDR1 and CDR2: SNHLY and FYNNEI. V was pared by 3 bases and J by 4 bases, with 3 bases of the junction left unmatched.

This clonotype appeared a few times. CDR3 protein: CASSPGQGAFGYTF. The CDR3 coding sequence is TGTGCCAGCAGCCCGGGACAGGGCGCTTTCGGCTACACCTTC. This chain connects TRBV7-2 to TRBJ1-2; 9 bases agree with TRBD1. The V segment lost 5 bases and the J segment 8 bases; nucleotides outside the gene matches: 9. The germline V gene has CDR1 SGHTA and CDR2 FQGNSA. This CDR3 has 14 residues. The full variable domain, in which reference TRBV7-2 and TRBJ1-2 provide the parts outside the CDR3, is GAGVSQSPSNKVTEKGKDVELRCDPISGHTALYWYRQSLGQGLEFLIYFQGNSAPDKSGLPSDRFSAERTGGSVSTLTIQRTQQEDSAVYLCASSPGQGAFGYTFGSGTRLTVV.

J is TRBJ1-1 and V is TRBV12-3 or TRBV12-4; unclear D gene. Trimming took 5 bases from V and 4 from J, leaving 11 bases between them. The length of the CDR3 is 13 residues. CDR3 sequence: CASSQGYVTEAFF. Written as DNA, the CDR3 is TGTGCCAGCAGTCAAGGGTATGTCACTGAAGCTTTCTTT.

CDR3 sequence reads: CASSEDSVTGPQHF. The CDR3 nucleotides are TGTGCCAGCAGTGAGGATTCGGTTACGGGGCCCCAGCATTTT. The rearrangement joins TRBV25-1 to TRBJ1-5; D uncertain. CDR1 is MGHDK, CDR2 SYGVNS, per germline. The CDR3 has 14 amino acids. The V and J ends lost 3 bases and 9 bases respectively, with 15 bases between them.

The CDR3 spells CASSLRVRSDIQYF. In DNA form, the CDR3 reads TGTGCCAGCAGTCTCAGGGTAAGGTCGGACATTCAGTACTTC. The J gene is TRBJ2-4, the V gene TRBV2, with D perhaps TRBD1 (5 bases). CDR1 is SNHLY and CDR2 is FYNNEI in the germline V gene. The CDR3 is made up of 14 amino acids. V lost 5 bases and J lost 8, with 16 bases in between. The full variable domain, in which reference TRBV2 and TRBJ2-4 provide the parts outside the CDR3, is EPEVTQTPSHQVTQMGQEVILRCVPISNHLYFYWYRQILGQKVEFLVSFYNNEISEKSEIFDDQFSVERPDGSNFTLKIRSTKLEDSAMYFCASSLRVRSDIQYFGAGTRLSVL.

The table lists this clonotype with a few counts. V gene TRBV4-1 combines with J gene TRBJ2-7; tentatively, D is TRBD1 (7 bases). The CDR3 is 16 residues long. Deletions cut 2 bases from V and 0 bases from J, with 14 bases between. Germline values: CDR1 MGHRA, CDR2 YSYEKL. In nucleotides, the CDR3 is TGCGCCAGCAGCCAACCGGGCAGGGGGGACTCCTACGAGCAGTACTTC. It is translated as CASSQPGRGDSYEQYF.

The chain employs TRBV2 and TRBJ1-2; 7 nucleotides match TRBD1. The J segment lost 8 bases and the V segment lost 6 bases, leaving 9 bases of the junction unmatched. CDR3 length equals 13 residues. Germline loops: CDR1 SNHLY, CDR2 FYNNEI. CDR3 DNA sequence: TGTGCCAGCAGAAGGGACAGCGCTTCGGGCTACACCTTC. It specifies CASRRDSASGYTF.

This clonotype was counted a few times. The J gene is TRBJ2-1, the V gene TRBV7-2, with 9 positions matching TRBD2. Germline CDR1 reads SGHTA; CDR2 reads FQGNSA. There are 14 residues in the CDR3. Trimming took 3 bases from V and 7 from J; bases not matched to a gene: 4. CDR3 sequence reads: CASSFGTSRNEQFF. The CDR3 DNA reads as TGTGCCAGCAGCTTCGGGACTAGCAGAAATGAGCAGTTCTTC.

This chain links TRBV19 with TRBJ1-6; 9 nucleotides align to TRBD1. V lost 10 bases and J lost 10; bases outside the gene matches: 8. The CDR3 extends over 13 amino acids. Germline-derived CDR1 and CDR2 are LNHDA and SQIVND (reference sequence). CDR3 sequence reads: CATTGQGLSPLHF. The CDR3 bases are TGTGCCACAACGGGACAGGGTTTGTCACCCCTCCACTTT. Supplemented by reference TRBV19 and TRBJ1-6, the full variable domain reads DGGITQSPKYLFRKEGQNVTLSCEQNLNHDAMYWYRQDPGQGLRLIYYSQIVNDFQKGDIAEGYSVSREKKESFPLTVTSAQKNPTAFYLCATTGQGLSPLHFGNGTRLTVT.